This TCR beta chain was sequenced in a study of regulatory T cells in long-lasting Graves disease. V gave up 6 bases and J gave up 2 bases, with 13 bases separating them. The CDR3 loop spans 15 amino acids. The germline V gene encodes CDR1 SNHLY and CDR2 FYNNEI. Construction of the TCR beta libraries employed iRepertoire HTBI primers in conjunction with Arm-PCR of CDR3 regions. One entry per CDR3 protein results from TCRdb running MiXCR on the multiplex PCR reads. The table includes approximately 540,000 distinct CDR3 sequences, around 12% detected once. Time point noted: newly diagnosed GD, antithyroid drugs for less than 3 months. The TCR library was made from RNA that had been extracted from PBMCs in TRIzol. The same specimen was also included in a second study, on T cells in Graves' hyperthyroidism and ophthalmopathy.

The sequenced sample was peripheral blood mononuclear cells (PBMCs), obtained at new diagnosis, from a patient treated with antithyroid drugs. The chain carries TRBV2 and TRBJ1-4; D uncertain. The source of this sequence is a woman in her twenties or thirties with Graves disease. The DNA for the CDR3 is TGTGCCAGCAGCCGATCGCCAGCCACTAATGAAAAACTGTTTTTT. It encodes CASSRSPATNEKLFF. Full variable domain (outside the CDR3, taken from reference TRBV2 and TRBJ1-4): EPEVTQTPSHQVTQMGQEVILRCVPISNHLYFYWYRQILGQKVEFLVSFYNNEISEKSEIFDDQFSVERPDGSNFTLKIRSTKLEDSAMYFCASSRSPATNEKLFFGSGTQLSVL.